Listed below are T cell receptor beta chains from one sample, sequenced in a study of cytomegalovirus exposure and HLA in healthy donors. The table came from immunoSEQ multiplex PCR; TCRdb's copy has only in-frame clones and leaves some out. The sample lists around 170,000 clones, 79% occurring once. Sequencing input: PBMCs. Receptor source: a woman between 35 and 50 years old in good health and CMV-seronegative. CDR3s include the opening cysteine and the closing phenylalanine or tryptophan. D genes are given only for firm matches. Not every row has a clone size; where given, it reads once, few, many or a size class.

TRBD2 NA TRBJ2-7 TRBV2 CASIPHTSGGGYEQYF TGTGCCAGCATTCCACATACTAGCGGGGGGGGGTACGAGCAGTACTTC
TRBD2 once TRBJ2-5 TRBV5-1 CASSLQTSGRAGETQYF TGCGCCAGCAGCCTTCAGACTAGCGGGAGGGCCGGAGAGACCCAGTACTTC
NA NA TRBJ2-6 TRBV2 CASRPGSSGANVLTF TGTGCCAGCAGGCCAGGAAGCTCTGGGGCCAACGTCCTGACTTTC
NA few TRBJ1-1 TRBV11-3 CASSARGLGNTEAFF TGTGCCAGCAGTGCCCGGGGACTTGGGAACACTGAAGCTTTCTTT
TRBD1 NA TRBJ2-7 TRBV7-9 CASSFNQGVTYEQYF TGTGCCAGCAGCTTTAATCAGGGGGTTACCTACGAGCAGTACTTC
TRBD2 once TRBJ2-5 TRBV11-2 CASSFGGLAGGWQETQYF TGTGCCAGCAGCTTTGGAGGTCTAGCGGGAGGGTGGCAAGAGACCCAGTACTTC
NA NA TRBJ1-1 TRBV7-3 CASSLIPAGVNTEAFF TGTGCCAGCAGCTTAATTCCGGCAGGGGTGAACACTGAAGCTTTCTTT
TRBD1 NA TRBJ2-5 TRBV19 CASSRDRAQETQYF TGTGCCAGCTCCCGGGACAGAGCACAAGAGACCCAGTACTTC
TRBD1 NA TRBJ2-2 TRBV9 CASSLQGATGELFF TGTGCCAGCAGCTTACAGGGGGCCACCGGGGAGCTGTTTTTT
NA NA TRBJ2-6 TRBV11-2 CASSLSGSGANVLTF TGTGCCAGCAGCTTATCAGGGTCCGGGGCCAACGTCCTGACTTTC
TRBD2 NA TRBJ2-1 TRBV19 CASKFSPGGISDEQFF TGTGCCAGTAAATTCTCCCCCGGGGGGATAAGCGATGAGCAGTTCTTC